This T cell receptor beta chain came from a study of naive and memory T cell subsets. There are a few counts of this clonotype. Its antigen is undetermined. Four PCR rounds used nested alpha and beta constant region primers plus the SP2 primer. TCRdb re-called the 5' RACE reads through MiXCR, storing one row per CDR3 protein. In the table there are around 56,000 distinct CDR3 sequences, more than 7.5% of which are singletons. A UMI-containing oligonucleotide was joined by 3' ligation to the TCR cDNA template. Adult healthy volunteers gave 2.5 ml peripheral blood for whole-blood RNA. Unsorted total RNA, roughly 1 to 1000 ng, was DNase treated before reverse transcription. The CDR3 extends over 14 amino acids. Germline-derived CDR1 and CDR2 are LGHNA and YSLEER. Trimming removed 1 base at V and 7 bases at J, with 12 bases between. Study-level points and caveats: TCR transcript changes with activation or differentiation may affect this RNA method.

This rearrangement joins TRBV4-3 to TRBJ2-3, with D perhaps TRBD1 (5 bases). The TCR sequence derives from a female donor in good health. The CDR3 DNA reads TGCGCCAGCAGCCAAGGGGGCCGGCTATATACGCAGTATTTT. Its translation: CASSQGGRLYTQYF.